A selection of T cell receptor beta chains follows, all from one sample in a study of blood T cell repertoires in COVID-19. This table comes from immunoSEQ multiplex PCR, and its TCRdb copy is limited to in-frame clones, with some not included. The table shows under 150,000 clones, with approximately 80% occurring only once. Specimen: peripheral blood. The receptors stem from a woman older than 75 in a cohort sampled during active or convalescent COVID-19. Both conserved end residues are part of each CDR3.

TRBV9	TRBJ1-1	CASSVVNSRQGNTEAFF
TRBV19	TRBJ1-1	CASSGTGVPMNTEAFF
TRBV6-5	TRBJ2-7	CATALVDEQYF
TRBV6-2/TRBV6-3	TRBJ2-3	CASSYSSLRGTQYF
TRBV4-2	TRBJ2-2	CASSQEAGQYTGELFF
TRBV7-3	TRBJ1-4	CASSLGPNEKLFF
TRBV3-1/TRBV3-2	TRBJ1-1	CASRSSPQDTEAFF
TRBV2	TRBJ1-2	CASSGSYGYTF
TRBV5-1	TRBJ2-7	CASSLVGSQAGGEQYF
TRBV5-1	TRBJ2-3	CASSLDRPYTDTQYF
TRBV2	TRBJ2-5	CASSREPLYQETQYF
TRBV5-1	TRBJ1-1	CASSLETGVGNTEAFF
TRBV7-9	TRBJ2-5	CASTQAGLAARGQYF
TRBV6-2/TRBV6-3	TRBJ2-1	CASSYGTSGGEEQFF
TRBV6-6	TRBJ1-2	CASSTRTGGYGYTF
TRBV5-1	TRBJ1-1	CASSLIGGEAFF
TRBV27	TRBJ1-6	CASSSDPGAGGSNSPLHF
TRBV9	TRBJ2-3	CASSASGGWADTQYF
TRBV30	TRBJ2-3	CAWKVSGATDTQYF
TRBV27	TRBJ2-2	CASSILAGGPTGELFF
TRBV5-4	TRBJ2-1	CASSLESGKYNEQFF
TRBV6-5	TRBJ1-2	CARRDRVANYGYTF
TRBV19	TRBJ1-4	CASGLGGDEKLFF
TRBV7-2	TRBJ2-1	CASSLVGGGPVNEQFF
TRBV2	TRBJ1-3	CASRQGAGNTIYF
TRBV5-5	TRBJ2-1	CASSPRTGIHEQFF
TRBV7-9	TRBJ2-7	CASSLFSLGEQYF
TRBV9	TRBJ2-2	CASSVDFRSGELFF
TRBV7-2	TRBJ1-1	CASSQRQGGTEAFF
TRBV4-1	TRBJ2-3	CASSQGGSTQYF
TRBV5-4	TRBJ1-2	CASSGTGQGLNGYTF
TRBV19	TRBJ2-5	CASSDWDRAADGGKQETQYF
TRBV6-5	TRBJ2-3	CASSYSNAGGRDTQYF
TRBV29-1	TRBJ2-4	CSVASGGNIQYF
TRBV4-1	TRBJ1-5	CASSQAGTGGPSSAQHF
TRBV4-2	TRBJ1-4	CASSLGTATNEKLFF
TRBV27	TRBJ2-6	CASSLFSPSGANVLTF